The present entry profiles one T cell receptor beta chain with its context. Its antigen is unknown. The sample comes from a study of cytomegalovirus exposure and HLA in healthy donors. Across the whole study: A data release that came early held about 89 million unique TCRs from HLA-typed donors.

General study points: Cytomegalovirus-associated TCR beta chains were listed, numbering 150 to 200.

Primers: 60 Vbeta forward and 13 Jbeta reverse. Sequencing used immunoSEQ multiplex PCR; TCRdb keeps in-frame clones, though not all of them. This sample lists approximately 100,000 clones; its ten largest clones have roughly 0.64%. Germline V CDR1 and CDR2: SGHRS, YFSETQ. J gave up 4 bases and V 3 bases, and 15 bases lay outside the gene matches. The CDR3 covers 18 residues. The receptor was isolated from a middle-aged man in good health and CMV-seronegative. The source material was PBMCs. The V and J genes are TRBV5-1 and TRBJ1-2; TRBD1 matches 10 bases. CDR3 in amino acids: CASSSSPGQGLRGYGYTF. The CDR3 DNA sequence: TGCGCCAGCAGCTCGAGTCCGGGACAGGGGTTACGAGGCTATGGCTACACCTTC.